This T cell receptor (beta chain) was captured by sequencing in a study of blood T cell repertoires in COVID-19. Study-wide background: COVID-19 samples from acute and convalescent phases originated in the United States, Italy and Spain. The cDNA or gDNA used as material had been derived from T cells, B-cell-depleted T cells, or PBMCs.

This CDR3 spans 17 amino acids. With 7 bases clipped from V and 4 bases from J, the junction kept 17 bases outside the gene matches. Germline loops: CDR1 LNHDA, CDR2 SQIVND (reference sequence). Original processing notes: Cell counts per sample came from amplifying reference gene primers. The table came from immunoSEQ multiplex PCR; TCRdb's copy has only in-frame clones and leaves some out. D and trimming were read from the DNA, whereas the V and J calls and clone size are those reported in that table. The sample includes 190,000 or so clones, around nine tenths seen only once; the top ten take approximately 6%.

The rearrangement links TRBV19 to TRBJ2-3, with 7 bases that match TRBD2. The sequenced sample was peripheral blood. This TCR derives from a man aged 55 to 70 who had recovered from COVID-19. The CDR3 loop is CASTGIRSGPWADTQYF. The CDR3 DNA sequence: TGTGCCAGTACAGGGATACGTAGCGGGCCTTGGGCAGATACGCAGTATTTT.